A selection of T cell receptor beta chains follows, all from one sample in a study of coeliac disease. The method was immunoSEQ multiplex PCR; TCRdb's version includes in-frame clones alone and lacks a portion of them. This table holds 2,500 to 3,000 clones, around 50% found once. Sequences were obtained from intraepithelial lymphocytes from the gut. These receptors were collected from a man in his sixties with celiac disease on a gluten-free diet. Both conserved end residues are part of each CDR3. A D gene is named only where the DNA matches it firmly. Only part of the rows carry a size: once, few, many, or a class if the clone is expanded.

size | J | D | V | DNA | CDR3
- | TRBJ2-7 | - | TRBV7-9 | TGTGCCAGCAGCCACCCCCTGAGGGGGGGCGGCTCCTACGAGCAGTACTTC | CASSHPLRGGGSYEQYF
- | TRBJ2-1 | - | TRBV4-3 | TGCGCCAGCAGCCAAGATTATCGAGCGGGTCGTCTGGAGCAGTTCTTC | CASSQDYRAGRLEQFF
- | TRBJ1-2 | TRBD1 | TRBV19 | TGTGCCAGTAGTACCGACAGGGACTCCTATGGCTACACCTTC | CASSTDRDSYGYTF
few | TRBJ1-5 | - | TRBV6-1 | TGTGCCAGCAGTGTGGGGCCTTCAAATCAGCCCCAGCATTTT | CASSVGPSNQPQHF
- | TRBJ1-1 | TRBD1 | TRBV10-3 | TGTGCCGCCCTATCCGGGACAGGGATTCGTCGAGGGGTGAACACTGAAGCTTTCTTT | CAALSGTGIRRGVNTEAFF
few | TRBJ2-2 | - | TRBV19 | TGTGCCAGTAGTACCACTTCCACCGGGGAGCTGTTTTTT | CASSTTSTGELFF
- | TRBJ1-1 | - | TRBV10-3 | TGTGCCATCAGTAACGAACTCGGAGCTTTCTTT | CAISNELGAFF
few | TRBJ2-2 | - | TRBV18 | TGTGCCAGCCACCCGTCAGGGGTACCCGGGGAGCTGTTTTTT | CASHPSGVPGELFF
- | TRBJ2-3 | TRBD2 | TRBV19 | TGTGCCAGTAGTCCGCGAGCGGGGGGCCAGGGAGATACGCAGTATTTT | CASSPRAGGQGDTQYF
few | TRBJ1-1 | - | TRBV7-2 | TGTGCCAGCAGCGTATCCGGGACACCAAACACTGAAGCTTTCTTT | CASSVSGTPNTEAFF
- | TRBJ1-1 | - | TRBV6-5 | TGTGCCAGCAGTCTAGAGATAATGAACACTGAAGCTTTCTTT | CASSLEIMNTEAFF
- | TRBJ1-2 | TRBD1 | TRBV7-3 | TGTGCCAGCAGCTTAGGGACAGGGACTAACTATGGCTACACCTTC | CASSLGTGTNYGYTF